This T cell receptor (beta chain) came from a study of T cell changes during pregnancy in multiple sclerosis. The CDR3 loop spans 12 amino acids. From germline, CDR1 is MDHEN and CDR2 SYDVKM. V trimming: 1 base; J trimming: 9 bases; junction bases outside the gene matches: 3. The table came from immunoSEQ multiplex PCR; TCRdb's copy has only in-frame clones and leaves some out. The data show tens of thousands of clones, with around 90% seen just once and roughly 0.55% held by the top ten. The TCR originated in a female donor with multiple sclerosis, enrolled in a pregnancy study. J is TRBJ2-7 and V is TRBV28; TRBD1 matches at 7 bases. Specimen: CD4+ T cells from peripheral blood mononuclear cells, collected in the second trimester of pregnancy. The CDR3 loop reads CASSLSQGWQYF. The CDR3 region has the DNA TGTGCCAGCAGTTTATCACAGGGGTGGCAGTACTTC.